This T cell receptor beta chain was found in a study of persistence of HIV-infected CD4 T cells. The CDR3 has 15 residues. CDR1 and CDR2 (germline): MGHRA, YSYEKL. V lost 1 base and J lost 6; bases outside the gene matches: 1. The stimulus was an HIV-1 Gag 15-mer peptide pool, about 1 ug/peptide/mL. Sorting of responding CD4+ T cells relied on upregulated CD40 ligand together with CD69. For roughly 19 hours, CD8-depleted PBMCs received anti-CD28/CD49d costimulation, a CD40-blocking antibody and enfuvirtide. Sequencing used immunoSEQ version 4 in survey mode. Sequenced by immunoSEQ multiplex PCR; TCRdb stores in-frame clones only, minus some. The table shows some 14,000 clones, with about three fifths occurring only once. Study results and caveats: Antigen-responding cells were enriched for degenerate expanded CDR3beta sequences. Compared with CD3/CD28-stimulated cells, CMV- and Gag-responding cells showed lower TCRbeta richness.

Comments on this clone: Antigen: not known. Within the sample, other DNA sequences also encode this same CDR3.

The sample here was CD4+ T cells sorted from PBMCs after roughly 20-hour stimulation, taken from a patient who received antiretroviral therapy. The chain recombines TRBV4-1 with TRBJ1-6; 9 bases map to TRBD1. The TCR comes from an adult man with HIV who was CMV-seropositive. CDR3 DNA sequence: TGCGCCAGCAGCCAAGGGACAGGGGCTAATTCACCCCTCCACTTT. This sequence encodes CASSQGTGANSPLHF.